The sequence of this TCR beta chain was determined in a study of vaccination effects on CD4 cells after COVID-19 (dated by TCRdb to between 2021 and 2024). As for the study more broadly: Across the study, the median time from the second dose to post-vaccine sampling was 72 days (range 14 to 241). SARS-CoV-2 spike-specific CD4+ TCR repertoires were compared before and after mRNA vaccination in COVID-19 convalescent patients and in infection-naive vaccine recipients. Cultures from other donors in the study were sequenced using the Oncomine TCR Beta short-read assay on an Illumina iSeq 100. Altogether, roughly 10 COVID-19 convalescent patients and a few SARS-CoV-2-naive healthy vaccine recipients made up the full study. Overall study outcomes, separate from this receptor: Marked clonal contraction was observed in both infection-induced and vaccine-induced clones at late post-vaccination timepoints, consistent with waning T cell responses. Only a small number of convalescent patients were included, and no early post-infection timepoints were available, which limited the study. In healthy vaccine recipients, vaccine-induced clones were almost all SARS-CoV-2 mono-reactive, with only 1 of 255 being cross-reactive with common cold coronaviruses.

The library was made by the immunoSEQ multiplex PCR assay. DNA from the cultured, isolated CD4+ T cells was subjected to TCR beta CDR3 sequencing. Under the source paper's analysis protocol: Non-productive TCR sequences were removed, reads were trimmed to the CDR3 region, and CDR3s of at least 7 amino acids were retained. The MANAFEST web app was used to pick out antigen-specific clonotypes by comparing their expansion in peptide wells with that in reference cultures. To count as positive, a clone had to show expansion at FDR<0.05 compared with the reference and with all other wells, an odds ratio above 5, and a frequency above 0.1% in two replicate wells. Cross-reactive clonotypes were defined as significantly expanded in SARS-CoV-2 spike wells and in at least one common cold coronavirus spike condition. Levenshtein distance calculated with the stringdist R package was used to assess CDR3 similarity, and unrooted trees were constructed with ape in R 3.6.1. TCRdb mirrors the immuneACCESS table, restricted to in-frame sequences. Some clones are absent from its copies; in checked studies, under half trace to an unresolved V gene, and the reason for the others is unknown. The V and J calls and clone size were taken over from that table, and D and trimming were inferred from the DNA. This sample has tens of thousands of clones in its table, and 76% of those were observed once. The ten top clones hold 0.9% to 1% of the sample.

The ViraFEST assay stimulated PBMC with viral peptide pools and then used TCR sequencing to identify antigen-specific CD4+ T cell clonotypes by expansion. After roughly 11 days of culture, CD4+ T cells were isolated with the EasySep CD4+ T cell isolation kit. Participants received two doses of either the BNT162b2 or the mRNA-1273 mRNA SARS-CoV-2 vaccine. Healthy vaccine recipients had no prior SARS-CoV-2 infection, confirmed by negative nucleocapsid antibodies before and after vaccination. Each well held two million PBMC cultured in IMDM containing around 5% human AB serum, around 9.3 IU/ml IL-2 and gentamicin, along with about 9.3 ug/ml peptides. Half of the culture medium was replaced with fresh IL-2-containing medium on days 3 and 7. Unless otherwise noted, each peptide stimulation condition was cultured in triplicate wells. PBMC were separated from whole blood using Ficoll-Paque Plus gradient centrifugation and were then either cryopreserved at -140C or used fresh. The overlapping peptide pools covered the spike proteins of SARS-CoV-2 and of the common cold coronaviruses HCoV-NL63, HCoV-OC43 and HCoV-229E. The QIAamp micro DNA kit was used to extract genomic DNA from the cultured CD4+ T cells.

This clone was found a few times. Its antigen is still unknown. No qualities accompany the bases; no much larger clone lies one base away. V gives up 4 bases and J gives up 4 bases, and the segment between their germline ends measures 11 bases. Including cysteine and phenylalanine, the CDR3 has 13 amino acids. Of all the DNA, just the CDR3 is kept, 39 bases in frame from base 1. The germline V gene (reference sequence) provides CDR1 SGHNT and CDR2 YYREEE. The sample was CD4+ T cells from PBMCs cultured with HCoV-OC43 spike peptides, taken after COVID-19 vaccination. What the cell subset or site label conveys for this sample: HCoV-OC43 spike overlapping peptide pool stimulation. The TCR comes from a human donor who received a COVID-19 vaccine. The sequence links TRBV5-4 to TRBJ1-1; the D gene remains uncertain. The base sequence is TGTGCCAGCAGCGTAGCCCTATCCACTGAAGCTTTCTTT. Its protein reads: CASSVALSTEAFF.